This T cell receptor (beta chain) was profiled in a study of CD8 T cells in ankylosing spondylitis. CDR1 and CDR2 (germline): SGHTA, FQGNSA. Trimming removed 4 bases at V and 11 bases at J, with 23 bases between. This CDR3 is built from 16 residues. Points from the study as a whole: Enrichment of disease-linked clones was reportedly significant in matched ankylosing spondylitis synovial fluid. Some of these motif variants have turned up before, in reports on reactive arthritis synovial fluid and blood. The study identified a TCR beta motif of roughly eight highly homologous variants that appeared characteristic of ankylosing spondylitis blood.

Making the TCR beta libraries involved quantitative 5'-RACE with molecular barcodes. TCRdb redid the calling of the 5' RACE reads with MiXCR, one entry per CDR3 protein. The table has more than 500,000 distinct CDR3 sequences, about 5.2% seen once. As for this clonotype: What it binds is unknown.

This TCR came from a male donor with ankylosing spondylitis. The chain carries TRBV7-2 and TRBJ1-4, with D hard to call. Sequencing used blood, either unsorted or a sorted T cell fraction (not recorded which). Here the CDR3 DNA reads TGTGCCAGCAGCTCACGCCGCGAAGACCTAAGTGGGAAACTGTTTTTT. Its protein product is CASSSRREDLSGKLFF.